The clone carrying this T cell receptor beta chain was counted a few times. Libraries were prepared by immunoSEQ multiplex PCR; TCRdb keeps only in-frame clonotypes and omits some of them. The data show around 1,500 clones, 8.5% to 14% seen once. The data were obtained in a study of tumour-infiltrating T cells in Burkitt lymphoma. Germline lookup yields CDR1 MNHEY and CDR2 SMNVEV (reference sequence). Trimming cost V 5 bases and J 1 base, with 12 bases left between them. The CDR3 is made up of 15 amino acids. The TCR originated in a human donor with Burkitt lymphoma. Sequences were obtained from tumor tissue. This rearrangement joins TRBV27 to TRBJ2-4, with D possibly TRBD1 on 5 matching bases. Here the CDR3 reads CASSTQDLAKNIQYF. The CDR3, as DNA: TGTGCCAGCAGTACACAGGACCTGGCCAAAAACATTCAGTACTTC.